This is a list of T cell receptor beta chains from one sample in a study of cytomegalovirus exposure and HLA in healthy donors. Assay: immunoSEQ multiplex PCR; the TCRdb copy retains only in-frame clones and omits some. Found here are about 120,000 clones, 65% to 80% of them singletons; the top ten hold approximately 4.2%. Sequencing was done on a sample of PBMCs. These receptors all stem from a male donor in good health and CMV-seropositive. Each CDR3 is given without its conserved first and last residue. The order of the fields is J gene, CDR3 length, clone size, V gene, CDR3 protein. The size of a clone is reported for some rows only, either as once, few or many, or as a class for expanded clones.

TRBJ2-7 | 9 | NA | TRBV20-1 | SVGGAYEQY
TRBJ1-5 | 13 | NA | TRBV2 | ASSGPGGSNQPQH
TRBJ1-3 | 12 | NA | TRBV9 | ASSTLSSGNTIY
TRBJ2-7 | 12 | few | TRBV11-2 | ASSLNARVFEQY
TRBJ1-5 | 14 | NA | TRBV5-6 | ASANLKGGSNQPQH
TRBJ1-4 | 13 | NA | TRBV28 | ASSWLGATNEKLF
TRBJ1-1 | 11 | NA | TRBV7-3 | ASSSRVNTEAF
TRBJ2-4 | 13 | NA | TRBV1 | TSSSLSHQGNIQY
TRBJ2-7 | 10 | NA | TRBV5-5 | ASSLSSYEQY
TRBJ1-1 | 14 | NA | TRBV5-1 | ASSSGQGAPNTEAF
TRBJ2-3 | 14 | NA | TRBV27 | ASATGLGQGADTQY
TRBJ2-7 | 15 | NA | TRBV5-1 | ASSFGTSALYSYEQY
TRBJ1-1 | 12 | NA | TRBV7-2 | ASSLGQLNTEAF
TRBJ1-1 | 13 | NA | TRBV28 | ASSVRGQGVPEAF
TRBJ1-5 | 13 | NA | TRBV10-3 | AISETGWGNQPQH
TRBJ1-3 | 14 | NA | TRBV9 | ASSVGRGSSGNTIY
TRBJ1-1 | 13 | NA | TRBV2 | ASSDVGREYTEAF
TRBJ2-2 | 13 | NA | TRBV6-4 | ASSYRGENTGELF
TRBJ1-2 | 13 | NA | TRBV10-3 | AISERGQLPGSYT
TRBJ2-1 | 12 | NA | TRBV10-3 | AISDGTGSDEQF
TRBJ1-5 | 11 | once | TRBV15 | ATSSLQGQPQH
TRBJ1-3 | 15 | NA | TRBV7-9 | ASSLGVGRFSGNTIY
TRBJ1-2 | 13 | NA | TRBV28 | ASSPLAYSNYGYT
TRBJ2-5 | 11 | NA | TRBV28 | ASSLGGEETQY
TRBJ2-1 | 13 | NA | TRBV5-4 | ASSFDRGGYNEQF
TRBJ1-2 | 13 | NA | TRBV6-1 | ASSVTVKANYGYT
TRBJ2-2 | 13 | few | TRBV6-1 | ASSEEPGNTGELF
TRBJ2-7 | 11 | NA | TRBV7-8 | ASSSIGLYEQY
TRBJ1-3 | 13 | NA | TRBV7-9 | ASIPGTHSGNTIY
TRBJ1-1 | 11 | once | TRBV29-1 | SSQKGNDLEAF
TRBJ2-3 | 12 | NA | TRBV15 | ATSRGGGINTQY
TRBJ2-5 | 14 | NA | TRBV11-1 | ASSLGLAGPQETQY
TRBJ1-1 | 11 | NA | TRBV28 | ASSTNMNTEAF
TRBJ1-2 | 11 | NA | TRBV28 | ASSLGTRYGYT
TRBJ1-4 | 18 | NA | TRBV28 | ASSLFNEGARRGTNEKLF
TRBJ2-1 | 13 | NA | TRBV19 | ASNAGLNSYNEQF
TRBJ2-2 | 16 | NA | TRBV7-6 | ASSATLPGTSGAGELF
TRBJ1-4 | 12 | few | TRBV6-1 | ASRDPATNEKLF
TRBJ2-3 | 11 | NA | TRBV7-8 | ASSTTVSDTQY
TRBJ2-3 | 12 | NA | TRBV28 | ASSVRGYTDTQY
TRBJ2-7 | 15 | NA | TRBV7-6 | ASSPVSGGIGGHEQY
TRBJ2-3 | 11 | few | TRBV7-9 | ASSFDSTDTQY
TRBJ1-5 | 12 | NA | TRBV5-1 | ASSLSTGSEPQH
TRBJ2-6 | 14 | NA | TRBV15 | ATSGSDRAGANVLT
TRBJ2-3 | 12 | NA | TRBV5-1 | ASSLQGNKDTQY
TRBJ2-1 | 11 | NA | TRBV6-4 | ASSEGSGVRQF
TRBJ2-1 | 15 | NA | TRBV5-5 | ASSKDSPHASYNEQF
TRBJ1-1 | 14 | NA | TRBV7-2 | ASSLVGAGANTEAF
TRBJ1-1 | 12 | NA | TRBV7-2 | ASSPQGMNTEAF
TRBJ1-1 | 12 | NA | TRBV5-6 | ASSGMDRGTEAF
TRBJ1-5 | 12 | NA | TRBV27 | ASSLRDTYQPQH
TRBJ2-2 | 15 | NA | TRBV7-9 | ASSPLPVMPNTGELF
TRBJ2-2 | 15 | NA | TRBV2 | ASSEARGGTNTGELF